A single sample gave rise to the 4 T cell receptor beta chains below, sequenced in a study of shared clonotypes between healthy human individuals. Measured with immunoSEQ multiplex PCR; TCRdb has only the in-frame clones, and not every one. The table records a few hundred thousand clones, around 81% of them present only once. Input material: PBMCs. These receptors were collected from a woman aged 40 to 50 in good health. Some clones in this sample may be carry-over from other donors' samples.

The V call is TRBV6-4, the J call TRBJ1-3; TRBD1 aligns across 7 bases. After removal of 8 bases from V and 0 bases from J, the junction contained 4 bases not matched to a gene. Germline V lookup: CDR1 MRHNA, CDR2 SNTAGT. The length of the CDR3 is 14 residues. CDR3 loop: CASRDSASGNTIYF. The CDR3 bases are TGTGCCAGCCGGGACAGCGCCTCTGGAAACACCATATATTTT.

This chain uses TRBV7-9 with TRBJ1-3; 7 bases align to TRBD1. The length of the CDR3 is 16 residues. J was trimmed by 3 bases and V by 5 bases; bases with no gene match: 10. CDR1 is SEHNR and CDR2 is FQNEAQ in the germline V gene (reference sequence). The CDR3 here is CASSLRDRDYGNTIYF. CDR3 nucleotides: TGTGCCAGCAGCCTACGAGACAGGGATTATGGAAACACCATATATTTT.

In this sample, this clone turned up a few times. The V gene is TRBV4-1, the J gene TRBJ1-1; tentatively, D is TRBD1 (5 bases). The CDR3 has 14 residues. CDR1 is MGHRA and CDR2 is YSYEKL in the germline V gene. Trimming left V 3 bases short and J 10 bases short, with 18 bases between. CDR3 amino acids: CASSQPLGPGGAFF. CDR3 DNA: TGCGCCAGCAGCCAGCCTTTAGGACCGGGGGGAGCTTTCTTT.

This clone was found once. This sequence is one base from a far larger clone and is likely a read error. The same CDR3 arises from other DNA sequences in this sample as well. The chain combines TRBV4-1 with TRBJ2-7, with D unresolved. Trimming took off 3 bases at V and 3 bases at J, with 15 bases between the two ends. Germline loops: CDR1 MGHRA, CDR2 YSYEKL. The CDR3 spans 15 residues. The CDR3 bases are TGCGCCAGCAGCCAGGCGGCCGTAGGCGGCTACGAGCAGTACTTC. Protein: CASSQAAVGGYEQYF.